The 11 T cell receptor beta chains below were found in one sample sequenced in a study of long-term antiretroviral therapy in people with HIV. At the survey level, the v3.0 immunoSEQ assay was run. Sequencing was performed with immunoSEQ multiplex PCR; in TCRdb, only in-frame clones are kept and a portion is missing. The table includes nearly 11,000 clones, about 80% detected once. Sample: unsorted PBMCs, taken at the start of antiretroviral therapy, before treatment. These receptors were collected from a young man with HIV.

This clone was recorded once. The chain employs TRBV9 and TRBJ2-2, with 7 bases matching TRBD1. The V segment lost 4 bases and the J segment 1 base; nucleotides outside the gene matches: 4. Germline CDR1 reads SGDLS; CDR2 reads YYNGEE. The CDR3 extends over 15 amino acids. This CDR3 reads CASSPRQGNTGELFF. The CDR3 DNA reads as TGTGCCAGCAGCCCGAGACAGGGGAACACCGGGGAGCTGTTTTTT.

This clone appeared a few times. This rearrangement joins TRBV19 to TRBJ1-1; D ambiguous. Trimming cost V 5 bases and J 1 base, with 14 bases left between them. This CDR3 has 15 residues. Germline CDR1 LNHDA, CDR2 SQIVND (reference sequence). CDR3 in amino acids: CASSSPAARNTEAFF. The CDR3, as DNA: TGTGCCAGTAGTTCCCCGGCGGCGAGGAACACTGAAGCTTTCTTT.

This clone was picked up one time. The gene calls are TRBV19 and TRBJ2-4; the D gene is possibly TRBD2 (5 bases). Germline V gene sequence: CDR1 LNHDA, CDR2 SQIVND (reference sequence). The germline V and J ends were trimmed by 4 bases and 9 bases, with 16 bases remaining between them. The CDR3 is made up of 14 amino acids. CDR3 nucleotide sequence: TGTGCCAGTAGTACCAGCGGAGCAAGCCCCATTCAGTACTTC. This codes for CASSTSGASPIQYF.

The rearrangement links TRBV19 to TRBJ1-5, with TRBD1 as a possible D gene (5 bases). The V end lost 5 bases, the J end lost 7 bases, and 15 bases lay between the germline ends. Germline V gene sequence: CDR1 LNHDA, CDR2 SQIVND (reference sequence). The CDR3 runs to 14 residues. CDR3 coding DNA: TGTGCCAGTAGTGAGGGGCCCACATTACAGCCCCAGCATTTT. Translation gives CASSEGPTLQPQHF.

A single count supports this clone. The V gene is TRBV13, the J gene TRBJ2-7; 13 nucleotides align to TRBD2. Germline V gene sequence: CDR1 PRHDT, CDR2 FYEKMQ (reference sequence). The CDR3 is 16 amino acids. The J segment lost 7 bases and the V segment lost 9 bases, leaving 15 bases of the junction unmatched. CDR3 in DNA: TGTGCCAGTAGCCGGACTAGCGGGAGTTCAGGGGAGGAGCAGTACTTC. Residues: CASSRTSGSSGEEQYF.

In its sample, this clone was seen a few times. CDR3 nucleotides: TGTGCCAGCAGTTTCAGCACCGGGGAGCTGTTTTTT. Translating gives CASSFSTGELFF. The chain employs TRBV27 and TRBJ2-2; D not certain. Germline values: CDR1 MNHEY, CDR2 SMNVEV (reference sequence). The CDR3 is 12 residues long. V was trimmed by 3 bases and J by 4 bases, leaving 3 bases between them.

The V and J genes are TRBV2 and TRBJ1-1; D is possibly TRBD1 (5 bases). V was pared by 11 bases and J by 0 bases, with 13 bases between. Germline loops: CDR1 SNHLY, CDR2 FYNNEI. This CDR3 region has 13 residues. CDR3 DNA: TGTGCCCAATTCGACAGATTGAACACTGAAGCTTTCTTT. Protein sequence: CAQFDRLNTEAFF.

The CDR3 nucleotides read TGTGCCAGCAGCTTAGGTGCGCAGGCTCTTGGCTACACCTTC. Protein sequence: CASSLGAQALGYTF. The V gene is TRBV11-2, the J gene TRBJ1-2; D gene ambiguous. The V and J ends lost 1 base and 7 bases respectively, with 13 bases between them. This CDR3 is built from 14 residues. Looked up from germline, CDR1 is SGHAT and CDR2 is FQNNGV.

The V call is TRBV27, the J call TRBJ2-7; D might be TRBD1 (6 bases). V gave up 2 bases and J gave up 4 bases, with 18 bases separating them. From germline, CDR1 is MNHEY and CDR2 SMNVEV (reference sequence). CDR3 length equals 16 residues. The CDR3 DNA follows: TGTGCCAGCAGTTTAATCATCTTGGGGACACCGTACGAGCAGTACTTC. Translating it yields CASSLIILGTPYEQYF.

This sequence joins TRBV7-6 and TRBJ2-1; 12 bases match TRBD2. The CDR3 totals 19 residues. V gave up 2 bases and J gave up 4 bases; unmatched junction bases: 12. Germline V gene sequence: CDR1 SGHVS, CDR2 FNYEAQ. DNA for the CDR3: TGTGCCAGCAGCTTATCAGAACTAGCGGGAGGAGGCTCATACAATGAGCAGTTCTTC. Translating gives CASSLSELAGGGSYNEQFF.

This clone turned up a few times. The rearrangement links TRBV7-2 to TRBJ2-7; D remains unclear. The V gene's germline CDR1 is SGHTA and CDR2 FQGNSA. Deletions cut 5 bases from V and 6 bases from J, with 14 bases between. The CDR3 contains 13 residues. CDR3 protein: CASSLPQIREQYF. The CDR3 DNA is TGTGCCAGCAGCCTCCCGCAGATCCGCGAGCAGTACTTC.